A single sample is the source of the 20 T cell receptor beta chains below, sequenced in a study of T cell repertoires in cytomegalovirus infection. Using its own MiXCR run on the reads, TCRdb lists one record per CDR3 protein. The table records approximately 390,000 distinct CDR3 sequences, 34% of them present only once. No cognate antigen is known for these TCRs. This specimen consisted of cultured PBMCs, obtained from culture after CMV antigen stimulation. These receptors originate from a human donor in good health (CMV status not recorded). Some clones in this sample may be carry-over from other donors' samples.

The chain combines TRBV4-1 with TRBJ1-4; 7 bases agree with TRBD1. This CDR3 has 14 amino acids. Germline V gene data show CDR1 as MGHRA and CDR2 as YSYEKL. The V segment lost 6 bases and the J segment 10 bases; nucleotides outside the gene matches: 11. CDR3 region: CASRPTGLNGKLFF. The CDR3 DNA is TGCGCCAGCAGACCGACAGGGTTGAACGGAAAACTGTTTTTT.

This clonotype occurred many times. This chain connects TRBV12-3 or TRBV12-4 to TRBJ1-1, with a possible D match to TRBD1 (5 bases). Trimming pared 6 bases from V and 4 bases from J, leaving 12 bases between. The CDR3 runs to 13 residues. CDR3 bases: TGTGCCAGCAGCTTAAGGGGTGGCACTGAAGCTTTCTTT. Translated, it gives CASSLRGGTEAFF.

This clonotype was found a few times. The chain has TRBV19 and TRBJ2-1; D ambiguous. Trimming took 1 base from V and 8 from J, leaving 9 bases between them. Per the germline V gene, CDR1 is LNHDA and CDR2 is SQIVND (reference sequence). This CDR3 comprises 13 residues. CDR3 DNA sequence: TGTGCCAGTAGTATAGGAAAATTAGATGAGCAGTTCTTC. Its translation: CASSIGKLDEQFF.

The chain is built from TRBV6-2 or TRBV6-3 and TRBJ2-5; D not resolved. Germline V gene lookup returns CDR1 MNHEY and CDR2 SVGEGT. The CDR3 length is 14 residues. V was pared by 2 bases and J by 3 bases, with 10 bases between. CDR3 amino acids: CASSYPASKETQYF. DNA of the CDR3: TGTGCCAGCAGTTACCCCGCGTCGAAAGAGACCCAGTACTTC.

Turning to this clonotype: This clone may be a read error of a much larger clone one base away. V gene TRBV7-2 combines with J gene TRBJ2-3; D assignment may be TRBD1 or TRBD2 (5 bases each). CDR3 length equals 18 residues. Looked up from germline, CDR1 is SGHTA and CDR2 is FQGNSA. The CDR3 protein is CAGSPHIWGTAPRYTQYF. The CDR3 DNA reads as TGTGCCGGCAGCCCCCACATCTGGGGGACGGCCCCGAGGTACACGCAGTATTTT.

The CDR3 nucleotides are TGCAGCGTAGCAGACACGAACACTGAAGCTTTCTTT. Encoded protein: CSVADTNTEAFF. This sequence joins TRBV29-1 and TRBJ1-1, with unresolved D. CDR1 and CDR2 from the germline V gene are SQVTM and ANQGSEA. Trimming shortened V by 6 bases and J by 1 base, and 9 bases separated the two germline ends. The CDR3 runs to 12 residues.

This clonotype was seen a few times. The rearrangement links TRBV7-8 to TRBJ2-1; D call uncertain. V was clipped by 5 bases and J by 0 bases, with 14 bases between them. CDR3 size: 16 residues. Germline CDR1 and CDR2: SGHVS and FQNEAQ. The CDR3 DNA is TGTGCCAGCAGCCCCCGGACCCCGAGCTCCTACAATGAGCAGTTCTTC. Protein: CASSPRTPSSYNEQFF.

The chain employs TRBV28 and TRBJ2-7; D unresolved. CDR3 length: 14 amino acids. Trimming removed 7 bases at V and 6 bases at J, with 19 bases between. Germline-derived CDR1 and CDR2 are MDHEN and SYDVKM. The CDR3 reads CASTDRVAIREQYF. CDR3 DNA sequence: TGTGCCAGCACCGACCGGGTTGCAATCCGCGAGCAGTACTTC.

This clonotype was detected a few times. The J gene is TRBJ1-2, the V gene TRBV12-3 or TRBV12-4; 10 bases agree with TRBD1. This CDR3 contains 14 residues. The V segment lost 7 bases and the J segment 4 bases; nucleotides outside the gene matches: 6. The CDR3 protein is CASNTGTGVYGYTF. CDR3 in DNA: TGTGCCAGCAACACCGGGACAGGGGTCTATGGCTACACCTTC.

The V gene is TRBV12-5, the J gene TRBJ1-5; D ambiguous. V gave up 6 bases and J gave up 6 bases, with 18 bases separating them. In germline, CDR1 is LGHNT, CDR2 FRNRAP. This CDR3 is built from 15 residues. The CDR3 loop is CASGRYDLERQPQHF. The CDR3 DNA sequence: TGTGCTAGTGGCCGCTACGACCTCGAGCGTCAGCCCCAGCATTTT.

This sequence joins TRBV7-2 and TRBJ2-7; TRBD1 matches at 8 bases. Trimming took 4 bases from V and 2 from J; bases not matched to a gene: 13. The CDR3 sequence is 17 residues long. Germline-derived CDR1 and CDR2 are SGHTA and FQGNSA. The CDR3 region is CASSSIGQGRVTYEQYF. In nucleotides, the CDR3 is TGTGCCAGCAGCTCCATAGGACAGGGAAGGGTAACCTACGAGCAGTACTTC. Based on the CDR3 plus reference TRBV7-2 and TRBJ2-7, the full variable domain is GAGVSQSPSNKVTEKGKDVELRCDPISGHTALYWYRQSLGQGLEFLIYFQGNSAPDKSGLPSDRFSAERTGGSVSTLTIQRTQQEDSAVYLCASSSIGQGRVTYEQYFGPGTRLTVT.

The genes are TRBV28 and TRBJ1-2; D gene ambiguous. The V gene lost 2 bases and the J gene lost 6 bases, with 19 bases spanning the gap. The CDR3 extends over 16 amino acids. Germline V gene lookup returns CDR1 MDHEN and CDR2 SYDVKM. The CDR3 sequence: CASSLPSPDGANGYTF. The DNA of the CDR3 is TGTGCCAGCAGTTTACCTTCCCCGGACGGCGCTAATGGCTACACCTTC.

The chain links TRBV27 to TRBJ2-7, with a tentative D call TRBD2 (6 bases). The CDR3 is made up of 15 amino acids. CDR1 MNHEY and CDR2 SMNVEV come from the germline V gene (reference sequence). Trimming took off 6 bases at V and 0 bases at J, with 15 bases between the two ends. CDR3: CASSSRDGSSYEQYF. The DNA of the CDR3 is TGTGCCAGCAGCAGTCGGGACGGGAGCTCCTACGAGCAGTACTTC.

This clonotype was observed many times. The genes are TRBV4-1 and TRBJ1-4; 7 bases align to TRBD1. The V gene end was trimmed by 2 bases and the J gene end by 7 bases; junction bases not matched to a gene: 13. The CDR3 runs to 17 residues. Germline CDR1 MGHRA, CDR2 YSYEKL. CDR3 sequence reads: CASSQRTGGGVSEKLFF. CDR3 in DNA: TGCGCCAGCAGCCAACGGACAGGAGGGGGGGTTAGTGAAAAACTGTTTTTT.

Many counts were recorded for this clonotype. The chain couples TRBV7-2 to TRBJ2-1; 7 nucleotides agree with TRBD1. The germline V gene has CDR1 SGHTA and CDR2 FQGNSA. This CDR3 region has 16 residues. V lost 0 bases to trimming and J lost 2 bases; unmatched junction nucleotides: 4. The CDR3 loop reads CASSLAGQLTYNEQFF. The DNA of the CDR3 is TGTGCCAGCAGCTTAGCGGGACAGCTGACCTACAATGAGCAGTTCTTC.

Ten or more counts support this clonotype. The rearrangement joins TRBV7-2 to TRBJ2-1; 8 nucleotides match TRBD2. The junction had 18 bases not matched to a gene; V was cut back by 7 bases and J by 10 bases. The CDR3 covers 16 residues. Germline loops: CDR1 SGHTA, CDR2 FQGNSA. The CDR3, as DNA: TGTGCCAGCAACCTTTACCTAGGACTAGGCGGGGGGGAGCAGTTCTTC. It codes for CASNLYLGLGGGEQFF. Full variable domain (missing parts from reference TRBV7-2 and TRBJ2-1): GAGVSQSPSNKVTEKGKDVELRCDPISGHTALYWYRQSLGQGLEFLIYFQGNSAPDKSGLPSDRFSAERTGGSVSTLTIQRTQQEDSAVYLCASNLYLGLGGGEQFFGPGTRLTVL.

This chain connects TRBV7-2 to TRBJ2-5; D ambiguous. V shed 2 bases and J shed 4 bases, with 17 bases lying between them. The CDR3 loop spans 16 amino acids. Germline lookup yields CDR1 SGHTA and CDR2 FQGNSA. The CDR3 sequence is CASSLSSRVYTETQYF. The CDR3 coding sequence is TGTGCCAGCAGCTTATCCAGTCGGGTATATACAGAGACCCAGTACTTC.

In this sample, this clonotype turned up a few times. J is TRBJ1-5 and V is TRBV19; D gene ambiguous. V was cut by 0 bases and J by 4 bases, with 7 bases left in between. The CDR3 covers 14 residues. Germline V gives CDR1 LNHDA, CDR2 SQIVND (reference sequence). CDR3 residues: CASSIDLWNQPQHF. In DNA form, the CDR3 reads TGTGCCAGTAGTATAGATTTGTGGAATCAGCCCCAGCATTTT.

The sample holds many counts of this clonotype. This chain joins TRBV12-3 or TRBV12-4 and TRBJ2-3; TRBD2 might be the D (5 bases). CDR3 size: 12 residues. The V end lost 7 bases, the J end lost 5 bases, and 10 bases lay between the germline ends. CDR3 nucleotides: TGTGCCAGCACCCCCGGGGAAGATACGCAGTATTTT. It codes for CASTPGEDTQYF.

This clonotype was counted between two and nine times. CDR3 coding DNA: TGTGCCAGCAGCTCCTCACCGGTGGGTCTAGCGGGACGACCCTCCTACGAGCAGTACTTC. Encoded protein: CASSSSPVGLAGRPSYEQYF. This chain joins TRBV7-9 and TRBJ2-7, with 9 bases matching TRBD2. Unmatched junction bases numbered 19, after V lost 4 bases and J lost 0 bases. There are 20 residues in the CDR3. CDR1 and CDR2 from the germline V gene are SEHNR and FQNEAQ (reference sequence). Together with reference TRBV7-9 and TRBJ2-7, the CDR3 gives the full variable domain: DTGVSQNPRHKITKRGQNVTFRCDPISEHNRLYWYRQTLGQGPEFLTYFQNEAQLEKSRLLSDRFSAERPKGSFSTLEIQRTEQGDSAMYLCASSSSPVGLAGRPSYEQYFGPGTRLTVT.